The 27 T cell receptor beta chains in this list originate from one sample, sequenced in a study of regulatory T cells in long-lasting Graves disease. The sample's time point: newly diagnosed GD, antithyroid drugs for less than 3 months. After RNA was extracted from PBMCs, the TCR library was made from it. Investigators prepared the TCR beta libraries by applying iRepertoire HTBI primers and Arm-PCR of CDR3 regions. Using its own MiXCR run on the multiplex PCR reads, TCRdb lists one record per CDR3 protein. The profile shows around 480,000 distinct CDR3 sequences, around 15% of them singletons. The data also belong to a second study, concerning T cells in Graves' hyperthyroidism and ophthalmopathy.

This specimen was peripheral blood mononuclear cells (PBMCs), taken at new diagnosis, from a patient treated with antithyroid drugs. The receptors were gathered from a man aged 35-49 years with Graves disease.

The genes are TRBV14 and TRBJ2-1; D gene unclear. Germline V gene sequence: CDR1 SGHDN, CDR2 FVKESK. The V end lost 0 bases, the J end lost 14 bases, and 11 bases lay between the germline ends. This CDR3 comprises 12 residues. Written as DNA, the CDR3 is TGTGCCAGCAGCCAAGATGTAGGGCCGGAGTTCTTC. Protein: CASSQDVGPEFF. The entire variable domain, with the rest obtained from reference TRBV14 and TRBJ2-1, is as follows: EAGVTQFPSHSVIEKGQTVTLRCDPISGHDNLYWYRRVMGKEIKFLLHFVKESKQDESGMPNNRFLAERTGGTYSTLKVQPAELEDSGVYFCASSQDVGPEFFGPGTRLTVL.

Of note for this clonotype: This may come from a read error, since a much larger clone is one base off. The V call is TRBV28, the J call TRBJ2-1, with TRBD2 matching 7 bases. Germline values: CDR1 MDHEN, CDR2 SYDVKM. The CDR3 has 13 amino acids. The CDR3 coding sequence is TGTGCCAGCTTAAGCGGGGCGTACAATGAGCAGTCCTTC. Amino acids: CASLSGAYNEQSF.

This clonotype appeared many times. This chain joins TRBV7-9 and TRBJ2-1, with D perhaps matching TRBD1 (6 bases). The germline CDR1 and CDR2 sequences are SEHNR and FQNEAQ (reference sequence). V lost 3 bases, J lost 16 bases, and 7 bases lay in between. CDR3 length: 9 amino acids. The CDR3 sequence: CASSLGAFF. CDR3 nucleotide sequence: TGTGCCAGCAGCTTGGGGGCTTTCTTC.

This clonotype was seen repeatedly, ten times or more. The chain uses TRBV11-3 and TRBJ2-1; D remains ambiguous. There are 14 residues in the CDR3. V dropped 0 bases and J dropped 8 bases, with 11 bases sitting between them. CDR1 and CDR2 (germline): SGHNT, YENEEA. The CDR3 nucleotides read TGTGCCAGCAGCTTAGATCTTATGGTGGATGAGCAGTTCTTC. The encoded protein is CASSLDLMVDEQFF. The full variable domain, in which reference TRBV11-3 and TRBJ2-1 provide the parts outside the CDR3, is EAGVVQSPRYKIIEKKQPVAFWCNPISGHNTLYWYLQNLGQGPELLIRYENEEAVDDSQLPKDRFSAERLKGVDSTLKIQPAELGDSAVYLCASSLDLMVDEQFFGPGTRLTVL.

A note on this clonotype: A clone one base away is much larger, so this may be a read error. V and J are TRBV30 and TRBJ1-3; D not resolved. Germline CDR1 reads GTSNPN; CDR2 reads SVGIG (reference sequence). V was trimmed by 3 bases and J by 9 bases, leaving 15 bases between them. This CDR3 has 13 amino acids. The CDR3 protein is CAWSPGSRSTIYF. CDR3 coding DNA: TGTGCCTGGAGCCCCGGCTCTAGAAGCACCATATATTTT. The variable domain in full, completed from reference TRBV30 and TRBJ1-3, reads SQTIHQWPATLVQPVGSPLSLECTVEGTSNPNLYWYRQAAGRGLQLLFYSVGIGQISSEVPQNLSASRPQDRQFILSSKKLLLSDSGFYLCAWSPGSRSTIYFGEGSWLTVV.

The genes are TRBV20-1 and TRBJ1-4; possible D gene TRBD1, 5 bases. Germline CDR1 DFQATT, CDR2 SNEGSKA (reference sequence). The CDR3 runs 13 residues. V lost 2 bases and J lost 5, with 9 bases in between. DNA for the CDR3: TGCAGTGCTAGACAGGGAGTCAATGAAAAACTGTTTTTT. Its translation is CSARQGVNEKLFF.

CDR3 loop: CSARDSGIGANVLTF. CDR3 bases: TGCAGTGCTAGAGACTCAGGGATCGGGGCCAACGTCCTGACTTTC. This rearrangement joins TRBV20-1 to TRBJ2-6; the D gene is possibly TRBD1 (5 bases). Trimming pared 0 bases from V and 4 bases from J, leaving 10 bases between. The CDR3 has 15 amino acids. Germline V gene sequence: CDR1 DFQATT, CDR2 SNEGSKA (reference sequence).

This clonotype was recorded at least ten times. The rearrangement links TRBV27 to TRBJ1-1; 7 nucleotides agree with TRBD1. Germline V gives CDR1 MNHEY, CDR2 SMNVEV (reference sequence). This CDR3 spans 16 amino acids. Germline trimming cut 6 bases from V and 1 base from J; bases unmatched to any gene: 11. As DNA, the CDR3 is TGTGCCAGCAGATACAGGGGCTGGGGGGCGAACACTGAAGCTTTCTTT. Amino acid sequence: CASRYRGWGANTEAFF.

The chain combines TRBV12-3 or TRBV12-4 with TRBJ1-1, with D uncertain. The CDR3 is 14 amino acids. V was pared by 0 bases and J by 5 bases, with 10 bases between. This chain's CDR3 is CASSLAGLGTEAFF. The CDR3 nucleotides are TGTGCCAGCAGTTTAGCTGGACTAGGGACTGAAGCTTTCTTT.

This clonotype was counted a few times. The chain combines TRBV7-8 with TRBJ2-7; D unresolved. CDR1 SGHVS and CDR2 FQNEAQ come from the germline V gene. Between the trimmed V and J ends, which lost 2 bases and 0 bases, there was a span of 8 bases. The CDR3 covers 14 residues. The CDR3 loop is CASSLSFSSYEQYF. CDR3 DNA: TGTGCCAGCAGCTTAAGCTTTAGCTCCTACGAGCAGTACTTC.

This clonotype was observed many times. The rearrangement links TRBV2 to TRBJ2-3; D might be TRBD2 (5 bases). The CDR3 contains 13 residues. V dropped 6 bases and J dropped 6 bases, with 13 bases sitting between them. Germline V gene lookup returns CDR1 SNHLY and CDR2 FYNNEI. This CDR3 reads CASRALSVDTQYF. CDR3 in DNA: TGTGCCAGCAGGGCCCTTAGCGTGGATACGCAGTATTTT.

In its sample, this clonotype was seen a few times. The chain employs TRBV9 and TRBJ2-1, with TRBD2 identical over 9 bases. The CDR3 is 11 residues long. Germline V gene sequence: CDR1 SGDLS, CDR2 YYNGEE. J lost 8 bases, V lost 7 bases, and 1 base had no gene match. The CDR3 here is CASGGGDEQFF. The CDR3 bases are TGTGCCAGCGGCGGGGGGGATGAGCAGTTCTTC.

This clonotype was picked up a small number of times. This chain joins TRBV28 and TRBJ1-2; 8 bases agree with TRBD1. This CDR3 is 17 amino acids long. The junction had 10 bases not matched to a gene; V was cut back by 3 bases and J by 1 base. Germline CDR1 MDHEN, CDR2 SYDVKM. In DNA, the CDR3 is TGTGCCAGCAGTTTCCGACAGGGGCCCCCCCTTAACTATGGCTACACCTTC. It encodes CASSFRQGPPLNYGYTF.

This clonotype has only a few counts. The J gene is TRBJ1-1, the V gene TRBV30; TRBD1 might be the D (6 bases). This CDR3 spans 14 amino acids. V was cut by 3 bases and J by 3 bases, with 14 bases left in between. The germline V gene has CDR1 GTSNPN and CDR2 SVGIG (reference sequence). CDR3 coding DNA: TGTGCCTGGAGGACAGGCGTGGGGGACACTGAAGCTTTCTTT. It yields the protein CAWRTGVGDTEAFF.

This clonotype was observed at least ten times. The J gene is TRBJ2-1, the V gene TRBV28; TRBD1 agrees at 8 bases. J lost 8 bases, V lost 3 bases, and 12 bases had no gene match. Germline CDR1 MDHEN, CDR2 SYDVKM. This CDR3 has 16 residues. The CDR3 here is CASSFRQGRVFHEQFF. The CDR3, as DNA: TGTGCCAGCAGTTTCCGACAGGGGCGGGTGTTCCATGAGCAGTTCTTC.

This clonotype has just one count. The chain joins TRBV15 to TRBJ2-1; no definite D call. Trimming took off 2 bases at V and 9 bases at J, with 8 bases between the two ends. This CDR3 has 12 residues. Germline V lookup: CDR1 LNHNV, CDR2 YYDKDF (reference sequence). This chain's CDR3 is CATSRRAGEQFF. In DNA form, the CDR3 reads TGTGCCACCAGCAGACGAGCTGGTGAGCAGTTCTTC.

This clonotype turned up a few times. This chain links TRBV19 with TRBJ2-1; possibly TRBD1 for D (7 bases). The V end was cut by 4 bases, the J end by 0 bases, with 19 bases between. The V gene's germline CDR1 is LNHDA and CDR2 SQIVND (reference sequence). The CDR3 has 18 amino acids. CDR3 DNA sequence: TGTGCCAGTAGTAAAGCGGCAGGGGGGCAAAGCTCCTACAATGAGCAGTTCTTC. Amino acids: CASSKAAGGQSSYNEQFF.

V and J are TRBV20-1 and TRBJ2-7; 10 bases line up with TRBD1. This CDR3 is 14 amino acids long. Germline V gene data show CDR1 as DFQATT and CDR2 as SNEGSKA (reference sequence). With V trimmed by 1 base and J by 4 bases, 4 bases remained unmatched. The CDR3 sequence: CSARVGQGPYEQYF. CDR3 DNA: TGCAGTGCTAGAGTGGGACAGGGGCCATACGAGCAGTACTTC.

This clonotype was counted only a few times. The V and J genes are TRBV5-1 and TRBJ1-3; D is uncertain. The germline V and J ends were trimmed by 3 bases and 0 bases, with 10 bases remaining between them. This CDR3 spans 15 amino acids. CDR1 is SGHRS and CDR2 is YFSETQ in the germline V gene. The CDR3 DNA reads TGCGCCAGCAGCTCGACACCGGACTCTGGAAACACCATATATTTT. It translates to CASSSTPDSGNTIYF. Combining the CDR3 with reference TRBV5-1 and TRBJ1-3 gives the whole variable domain KAGVTQTPRYLIKTRGQQVTLSCSPISGHRSVSWYQQTPGQGLQFLFEYFSETQRNKGNFPGRFSGRQFSNSRSEMNVSTLELGDSALYLCASSSTPDSGNTIYFGEGSWLTVV.

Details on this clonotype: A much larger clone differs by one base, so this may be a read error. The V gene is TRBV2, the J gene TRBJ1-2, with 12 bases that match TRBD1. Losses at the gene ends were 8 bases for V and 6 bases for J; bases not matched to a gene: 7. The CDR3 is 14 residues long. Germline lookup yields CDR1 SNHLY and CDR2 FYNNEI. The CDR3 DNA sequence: TGTGCCAGCGGCAGGGACAGGGGGCAGAATGGCTACACCTTC. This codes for CASGRDRGQNGYTF.

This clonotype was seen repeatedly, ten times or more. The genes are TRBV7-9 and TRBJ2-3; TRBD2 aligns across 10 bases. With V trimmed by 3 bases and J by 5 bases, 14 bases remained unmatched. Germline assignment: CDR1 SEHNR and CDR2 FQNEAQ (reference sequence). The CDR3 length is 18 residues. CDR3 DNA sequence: TGTGCCAGCAGCTTGCTTGTGCTAGCGGGAGAAGGGGGAGATACGCAGTATTTT. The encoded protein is CASSLLVLAGEGGDTQYF.

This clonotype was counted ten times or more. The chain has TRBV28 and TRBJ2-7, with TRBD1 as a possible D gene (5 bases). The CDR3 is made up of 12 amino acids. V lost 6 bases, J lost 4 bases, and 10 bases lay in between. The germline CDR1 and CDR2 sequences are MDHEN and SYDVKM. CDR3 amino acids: CASRQQEYEQYF. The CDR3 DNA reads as TGTGCCAGCAGACAACAGGAGTACGAGCAGTACTTC.

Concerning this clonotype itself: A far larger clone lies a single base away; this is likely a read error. This CDR3 is CSAGQSSYNEQYF. The CDR3 nucleotides read TGCAGTGCGGGGCAAAGCTCCTACAATGAGCAGTACTTC. The genes are TRBV20-1 and TRBJ2-7; D perhaps matches TRBD1 (5 bases). Germline-derived CDR1 and CDR2 are DFQATT and SNEGSKA (reference sequence). Trimming took off 6 bases at V and 7 bases at J, with 19 bases between the two ends. The CDR3 contains 13 residues.

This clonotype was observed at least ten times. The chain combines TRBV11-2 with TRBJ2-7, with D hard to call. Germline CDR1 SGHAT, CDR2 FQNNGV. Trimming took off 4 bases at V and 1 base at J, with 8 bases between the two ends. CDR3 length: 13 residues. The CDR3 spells CASSSDGSYEQYF. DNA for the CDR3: TGTGCCAGCAGCTCGGACGGTTCCTACGAGCAGTACTTC.

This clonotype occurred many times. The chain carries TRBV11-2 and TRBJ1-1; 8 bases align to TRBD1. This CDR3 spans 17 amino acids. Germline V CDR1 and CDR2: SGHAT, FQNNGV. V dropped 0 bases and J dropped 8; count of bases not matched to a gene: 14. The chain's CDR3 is CASSLDAPWQGAAEAFF. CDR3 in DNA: TGTGCCAGCAGCTTAGATGCCCCATGGCAGGGGGCGGCCGAAGCTTTCTTT.

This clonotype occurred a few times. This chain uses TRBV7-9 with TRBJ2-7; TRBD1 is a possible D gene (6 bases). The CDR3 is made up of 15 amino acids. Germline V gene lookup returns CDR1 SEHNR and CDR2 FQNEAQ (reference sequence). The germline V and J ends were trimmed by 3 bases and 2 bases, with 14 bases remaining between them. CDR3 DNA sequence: TGTGCCAGCAGCTTGCACAGGGATCCGGCCTACGAGCAGTACTTC. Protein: CASSLHRDPAYEQYF.

CDR3 bases: TGTGCCAGCAGCTTGGGCCTCGGCGGGAGTACAGATACGCAGTATTTT. Translated: CASSLGLGGSTDTQYF. V usage is TRBV5-4 and J usage is TRBJ2-3; 7 bases line up with TRBD2. V gave up 0 bases and J gave up 3 bases; unmatched junction bases: 7. CDR1 and CDR2 (germline): SGHNT, YYREEE (reference sequence). This CDR3 contains 16 residues.